This TCR beta chain stems from a study of metastatic and nonmetastatic thyroid tumors. This clone was observed at least ten times. This specimen includes other DNA sequences encoding the same CDR3. Trimming stripped 5 bases from V and 2 bases from J, with 19 bases between. In germline, CDR1 is SGHAT, CDR2 FQDESV (reference sequence). CDR3 length: 16 amino acids. TCRdb re-called the PCR reads through MiXCR. The sample gives 60,000 to 85,000 clones, around 20% of which show up once; roughly 13% is in the top ten. No patient had received any treatment before thyroid surgery. The V and J genes are TRBV11-1 and TRBJ2-7; no reliable D call. The sample taken for sequencing was blood. The clonotype comes from a female donor with papillary thyroid cancer or a benign thyroid nodule (not recorded which). Some clones in this sample may be carry-over from other donors' samples. The DNA of the CDR3 is TGTGCCAGCAGCCCAATCCGCGCCGACAACACCTACGAGCAGTACTTC. It encodes CASSPIRADNTYEQYF.